This TCR beta chain was retrieved from a study of CD8 T cells in ankylosing spondylitis. CDR3 length: 13 residues. V was shortened by 5 bases and J by 0 bases, with 7 bases between the two germline ends. Germline CDR1 is SGHTA and CDR2 is FQGTGA. MiXCR was run by TCRdb on the 5' RACE reads, yielding one entry per CDR3 protein. Of roughly 150,000 distinct CDR3 sequences in the sample, approximately 32% are singletons; the top ten hold about 6.3%. The clonotype was recovered from a male donor with ankylosing spondylitis. This chain joins TRBV7-3 and TRBJ1-1; D is possibly TRBD1 (5 bases). The specimen sequenced was synovial fluid, either unsorted or a sorted T cell fraction (not recorded which). CDR3 region: CASSPTVNTEAFF. The CDR3 DNA sequence: TGTGCCAGCAGCCCGACAGTGAACACTGAAGCTTTCTTT.